Below, 25 T cell receptor beta chains from the same sample are listed, as sequenced in a study of identical twins. TCRdb re-called the 5' RACE reads with MiXCR, one entry per CDR3 protein. Counted here are 450,000 or so distinct CDR3 sequences, more than 13% occurring once; the ten biggest clones make up approximately 0.52%. The same data also contributed to another study, on yellow fever vaccine responses in identical twins.

The sample consisted of CD4+ T cells sorted from blood. These receptors originate from a woman between 18 and 30 years old in good health.

V and J are TRBV6-5 and TRBJ2-7; 8 bases map to TRBD1. Germline V lookup: CDR1 MNHEY, CDR2 SVGAGI. The CDR3 runs 15 residues. V trimming: 0 bases; J trimming: 4 bases; junction bases outside the gene matches: 5. Here the CDR3 reads CASSYSGQAPYEQYF. The CDR3 region has the DNA TGTGCCAGCAGTTACTCGGGACAGGCCCCTTACGAGCAGTACTTC.

This clonotype came up a few times. The chain has TRBV24-1 and TRBJ2-1; TRBD1 agrees at 7 bases. Germline assignment: CDR1 KGHDR and CDR2 SFDVKD. V trimming: 3 bases; J trimming: 6 bases; junction bases outside the gene matches: 10. The CDR3 covers 16 residues. The CDR3 loop reads CATSDPTGQSVNEQFF. Written as DNA, the CDR3 is TGTGCCACCAGTGATCCTACGGGACAGTCGGTCAATGAGCAGTTCTTC.

The gene calls are TRBV6-5 and TRBJ2-5, with no clear D. The CDR3 extends over 14 amino acids. Per the germline V gene, CDR1 is MNHEY and CDR2 is SVGAGI. The V end was cut by 0 bases, the J end by 5 bases, with 10 bases between. The CDR3, as DNA: TGTGCCAGCAGTTACTCTAGTTACTGGGAGACCCAGTACTTC. Its translation is CASSYSSYWETQYF.

The rearrangement links TRBV18 to TRBJ2-7, with D unclear. Germline CDR1 is KGHSH and CDR2 is LQKENI. V shed 3 bases and J shed 4 bases, with 16 bases lying between them. The CDR3 is made up of 15 amino acids. The CDR3, as DNA: TGTGCCAGCTCACCCACGGTTGGACCACTTTACGAGCAGTACTTC. Its protein product is CASSPTVGPLYEQYF.

This chain connects TRBV5-1 to TRBJ2-7, with 11 bases matching TRBD1. The CDR3 covers 16 residues. CDR1 and CDR2 from the germline V gene are SGHRS and YFSETQ. Trimming at V came to 0 bases and at J to 5 bases, leaving 7 bases not matched to a gene. The CDR3 reads CASSLDGTGGIDEQYF. Here the CDR3 DNA reads TGCGCCAGCAGCTTGGATGGGACAGGGGGTATCGACGAGCAGTACTTC.

The chain combines TRBV4-3 with TRBJ2-4; D uncertain. The germline V gene encodes CDR1 LGHNA and CDR2 YSLEER. This CDR3 contains 16 residues. Trimming removed 0 bases from V and 0 bases from J, with 9 bases in between. CDR3 sequence reads: CASSQENLLAKNIQYF. The CDR3 DNA reads as TGCGCCAGCAGCCAAGAGAATTTGCTAGCCAAAAACATTCAGTACTTC.

The chain has TRBV9 and TRBJ2-4; D remains unclear. From germline, CDR1 is SGDLS and CDR2 YYNGEE. V shed 1 base and J shed 1 base, with 9 bases lying between them. This CDR3 spans 15 amino acids. CDR3 protein: CASSVSTGAKNIQYF. As DNA, the CDR3 is TGTGCCAGCAGCGTATCTACCGGGGCCAAAAACATTCAGTACTTC.

The rearrangement joins TRBV4-1 to TRBJ2-2; unclear D gene. V dropped 1 base and J dropped 6 bases, with 9 bases sitting between them. Germline CDR1 reads MGHRA; CDR2 reads YSYEKL. This CDR3 is built from 14 residues. The CDR3 sequence: CASSQVARSGELFF. CDR3 bases: TGCGCCAGCAGCCAAGTAGCCAGGTCCGGGGAGCTGTTTTTT.

The sample holds a few counts of this clonotype. J is TRBJ2-2 and V is TRBV12-3 or TRBV12-4; 10 positions agree with TRBD1. Trimming cost V 7 bases and J 6 bases; bases outside gene matches: 8. The CDR3 extends over 15 amino acids. In DNA form, the CDR3 reads TGTGCCAGCAAACCCGGGACAGGGGCGTCCGGGGAGCTGTTTTTT. Amino acids: CASKPGTGASGELFF.

This clonotype has just a few counts. V usage is TRBV18 and J usage is TRBJ2-7; 10 positions agree with TRBD1. This CDR3 is built from 13 residues. V was clipped by 5 bases and J by 3 bases; unmatched bases: 1. CDR1 KGHSH and CDR2 LQKENI come from the germline V gene. The DNA for the CDR3 is TGTGCCAGCTCAGGACAGGGGGTCTACGAGCAGTACTTC. Its translation is CASSGQGVYEQYF.

In this sample, this clonotype turned up a few times. The chain is built from TRBV14 and TRBJ1-1; the D is unclear. The V end lost 1 base, the J end lost 4 bases, and 10 bases lay between the germline ends. Germline V CDR1 and CDR2: SGHDN, FVKESK. CDR3 length: 14 residues. The DNA of the CDR3 is TGTGCCAGCAGCCAAGTTATATTGTCCACTGAAGCTTTCTTT. Protein sequence: CASSQVILSTEAFF.

This clonotype came up a few times. The J gene is TRBJ2-3, the V gene TRBV5-1; the D call may be TRBD1 or TRBD2 (6 bases each). Trimming took off 4 bases at V and 5 bases at J, with 23 bases between the two ends. Germline V gives CDR1 SGHRS, CDR2 YFSETQ. CDR3 length equals 17 residues. The CDR3 sequence is CASSEPRGGRGQDTQYF. The CDR3, as DNA: TGCGCCAGCAGCGAACCCCGAGGGGGGAGAGGGCAAGATACGCAGTATTTT.

There are a few counts of this clonotype. This chain links TRBV19 with TRBJ2-1, with D perhaps matching TRBD2 (6 bases). CDR1 and CDR2 from the germline V gene are LNHDA and SQIVND (reference sequence). Trimming cost V 1 base and J 8 bases, with 12 bases left between them. The CDR3 runs to 14 residues. The CDR3 nucleotides are TGTGCCAGTAGTATAGGTACCAGCGGGCATGAGCAGTTCTTC. Translation gives CASSIGTSGHEQFF.

This rearrangement joins TRBV11-2 to TRBJ2-2; TRBD2 matches 7 bases. Trimming cost V 1 base and J 5 bases; bases outside gene matches: 10. The CDR3 spans 17 residues. Germline lookup yields CDR1 SGHAT and CDR2 FQNNGV. The CDR3 sequence is CASSLVGGGVATGELFF. The CDR3, as DNA: TGTGCCAGCAGCTTAGTCGGGGGAGGGGTCGCGACCGGGGAGCTGTTTTTT. The full variable domain, completed using reference TRBV11-2 and TRBJ2-2, is EAGVAQSPRYKIIEKRQSVAFWCNPISGHATLYWYQQILGQGPKLLIQFQNNGVVDDSQLPKDRFSAERLKGVDSTLKIQPAKLEDSAVYLCASSLVGGGVATGELFFGEGSRLTVL.

This clonotype came up a few times. This chain links TRBV28 with TRBJ1-2; D not resolved. This CDR3 has 15 residues. V lost 0 bases to trimming and J lost 1 base, with 9 bases between them. Germline CDR1 is MDHEN and CDR2 is SYDVKM. The DNA of the CDR3 is TGTGCCAGCAGTTTATGGAGCACATTTAACTATGGCTACACCTTC. Protein: CASSLWSTFNYGYTF.

CDR3 protein: CASSRTSGSGHEQFF. The CDR3 DNA is TGTGCCAGCAGCCGGACTAGCGGGAGTGGGCATGAGCAGTTCTTC. The V gene is TRBV6-1, the J gene TRBJ2-1, with TRBD2 matching 13 bases. The germline CDR1 and CDR2 sequences are MNHNS and SASEGT. Trimming at V came to 6 bases and at J to 8 bases, leaving 7 bases not matched to a gene. This CDR3 is built from 15 residues.

This clonotype turned up a few times. This sequence joins TRBV14 and TRBJ1-6; no clear D. CDR3 length: 13 amino acids. Germline V CDR1 and CDR2: SGHDN, FVKESK. V was cut by 0 bases and J by 10 bases, with 7 bases left in between. The CDR3, as DNA: TGTGCCAGCAGCCAAGATCTGGGCTCACCCCTCCACTTT. Amino acids: CASSQDLGSPLHF.

This rearrangement joins TRBV20-1 to TRBJ2-2, with D unclear. In germline, CDR1 is DFQATT, CDR2 SNEGSKA (reference sequence). This CDR3 comprises 14 residues. Trimming took 3 bases from V and 1 from J, leaving 9 bases between them. The CDR3 nucleotides read TGCAGTGCTAGTAGGTCTTTGAACACCGGGGAGCTGTTTTTT. Its translation is CSASRSLNTGELFF.

This clonotype came up a few times. The CDR3 here is CSVRRGETQYF. CDR3 DNA: TGCAGCGTCCGGAGGGGGGAGACCCAGTACTTC. The V call is TRBV29-1, the J call TRBJ2-5; D may correspond to TRBD1 or TRBD2 (6 bases each). The V and J ends lost 6 bases and 5 bases respectively, with 10 bases between them. CDR3 size: 11 residues. Germline CDR1 and CDR2: SQVTM and ANQGSEA.

CDR3 in DNA: TGTGCCAGCAGTCGACCGCCCTACCTACAAGAGACCCAGTACTTC. This encodes CASSRPPYLQETQYF. The J gene is TRBJ2-5, the V gene TRBV7-2; no clear D. The CDR3 is 15 amino acids. CDR1 and CDR2 (germline): SGHTA, FQGNSA. Trimming cost V 6 bases and J 2 bases, with 16 bases left between them.

This clonotype was seen a handful of times. The gene calls are TRBV6-6 and TRBJ2-3; a possible D gene is TRBD2 (6 bases). Per the germline V gene, CDR1 is MNHNY and CDR2 is SVGAGI (reference sequence). Trimming left V 5 bases short and J 2 bases short, with 8 bases between. The CDR3 length is 13 residues. DNA of the CDR3: TGTGCCAGCAGTGGACTACTCACAGATACGCAGTATTTT. Residues: CASSGLLTDTQYF.

The chain combines TRBV6-1 with TRBJ2-2; D remains ambiguous. With 8 bases removed from V and 3 bases from J, the gap between germline ends came to 19 bases. Germline V CDR1 and CDR2: MNHNS, SASEGT. This CDR3 spans 16 amino acids. The CDR3 reads CASQNAPRKYTGELFF. The CDR3 region has the DNA TGTGCCAGCCAAAATGCGCCTAGGAAGTACACCGGGGAGCTGTTTTTT.

This clonotype has only a few counts. This chain connects TRBV9 to TRBJ2-1, with 11 bases identical to TRBD1. The CDR3 is made up of 17 amino acids. Unmatched junction bases numbered 6, after V lost 0 bases and J lost 4 bases. Germline V CDR1 and CDR2: SGDLS, YYNGEE. CDR3 in amino acids: CASSVGPGTGGYNEQFF. The CDR3 region has the DNA TGTGCCAGCAGCGTAGGGCCAGGGACAGGGGGATACAATGAGCAGTTCTTC.

This chain connects TRBV7-2 to TRBJ2-1; 8 nucleotides agree with TRBD2. CDR1 and CDR2 from the germline V gene are SGHTA and FQGNSA. This CDR3 region has 21 residues. V was clipped by 0 bases and J by 0 bases; unmatched bases: 16. The CDR3 region is CASSLASFSTSARSSYNEQFF. In nucleotides, the CDR3 is TGTGCCAGCAGCTTAGCTTCTTTTTCGACTAGCGCAAGGAGCTCCTACAATGAGCAGTTCTTC.

The V call is TRBV6-1, the J call TRBJ2-1, with 7 bases matching TRBD1. The trim removed 5 bases at V and 1 base at J, leaving 11 bases unmatched. Germline V CDR1 and CDR2: MNHNS, SASEGT. The CDR3 is 17 residues long. CDR3 sequence (DNA): TGTGCCAGCAGTCGTTCCGACAGGGAACCGTCCTACAATGAGCAGTTCTTC. This translates into CASSRSDREPSYNEQFF.